This T cell receptor (beta chain) was documented in a study of blood T cell repertoires in COVID-19. Overall study: Acute-phase and convalescent COVID-19 samples originated in the United States, Italy and Spain.

Clones were read by immunoSEQ multiplex PCR, and TCRdb kept only the in-frame ones, dropping some. The sample records a few hundred thousand clones, approximately 80% being singletons. Trimming pared 0 bases from V and 6 bases from J, leaving 9 bases between. CDR3 length: 13 amino acids. Germline assignment: CDR1 SGHAT and CDR2 FQNNGV. The V gene is TRBV11-2, the J gene TRBJ2-7, with D possibly TRBD1 on 6 matching bases. The sequence came from a man aged 55-75 years with acute or convalescent COVID-19. The specimen was peripheral blood. CDR3 nucleotide sequence: TGTGCCAGCAGCTTAGACCCAGGGGCCGAGCAGTACTTC. This gives the protein CASSLDPGAEQYF.